The clone carrying this TCR beta chain was found a few times. Its antigen is as yet unknown. This CDR3 spans 17 amino acids. V shed 0 bases, J shed 5 bases, and the junction held 7 bases outside the gene matches. In germline, CDR1 is SGHRS, CDR2 YFSETQ. The record originates from a study of blood T cells in healthy people across ages. Then a second PCR, running about 6 to 11 cycles, was carried out with a sample-barcoded 5' primer and a J-beta primer mix. TCRdb ran MiXCR on the 5' RACE reads and lists one entry per CDR3 protein. This sample has approximately 2,000,000 distinct CDR3 sequences, with 30% to 40% found just once. Study-wide findings and caveats: There were more naive CD4+ cells and higher diversity in long-lived donors than in aged donors.

Sequenced material: blood. This chain connects TRBV5-1 to TRBJ2-3; the match to TRBD2 covers 12 bases. This receptor was identified in a human donor in good health. CDR3 sequence: CASSLDSSGGAGDTQYF. The CDR3 nucleotides are TGCGCCAGCAGCTTGGATTCTAGCGGGGGGGCCGGAGATACGCAGTATTTT.